The 26 T cell receptor beta chains below all came from one sample that was sequenced in a study of T cell responses to AZD1222 COVID-19 vaccine. Some clones are missing from TCRdb's copy, which holds only in-frame ones; the method was immunoSEQ multiplex PCR. Of tens of thousands of clones in the sample, around 86% are singletons; the top ten hold roughly 17%. The sequenced sample was peripheral blood, obtained on day 0 of AZD1222 vaccination. These receptors were obtained from an adult in good health.

This chain connects TRBV29-1 to TRBJ2-1; no reliable D call. V lost 4 bases, J lost 6 bases, and 13 bases lay in between. The length of the CDR3 is 13 residues. Germline CDR1 is SQVTM and CDR2 is ANQGSEA. CDR3 sequence: CSVASGSLNEQFF. DNA of the CDR3: TGCAGCGTTGCTTCGGGTTCGCTCAATGAGCAGTTCTTC.

This clone has just one count. The chain uses TRBV28 and TRBJ1-5; TRBD1 agrees at 8 bases. Trimming removed 6 bases from V and 12 bases from J; junction bases left unmatched: 4. This CDR3 has 11 residues. The germline V gene encodes CDR1 MDHEN and CDR2 SYDVKM. The CDR3: CASSFGQGQHF. The CDR3 DNA sequence: TGTGCCAGCAGCTTTGGACAGGGCCAGCATTTT.

V usage is TRBV2 and J usage is TRBJ1-2; D is undetermined. The CDR3 extends over 15 amino acids. Trimming left V 1 base short and J 4 bases short, with 13 bases between. Per the germline V gene, CDR1 is SNHLY and CDR2 is FYNNEI. The CDR3 is CASSEEGRMGYGYTF. The CDR3, as DNA: TGTGCCAGCAGTGAAGAAGGGAGGATGGGCTATGGCTACACCTTC.

This clone has only one observation. CDR3 in DNA: TGTGCCAGCAGCTTAGATACTATGGAAGCTTTCTTT. It specifies CASSLDTMEAFF. The chain employs TRBV11-2 and TRBJ1-1; the D is unclear. The V gene lost 0 bases and the J gene lost 8 bases, with 7 bases spanning the gap. The germline CDR1 and CDR2 sequences are SGHAT and FQNNGV. The CDR3 covers 12 residues.

The chain recombines TRBV28 with TRBJ2-1; the match to TRBD2 covers 7 bases. Germline CDR1 is MDHEN and CDR2 is SYDVKM. The CDR3 totals 17 residues. V trimming: 4 bases; J trimming: 9 bases; junction bases outside the gene matches: 18. CDR3 bases: TGTGCCAGCAGTTCATGGCGGAATGCGGGAGCCCCAATTGAGCAGTTCTTC. Translating gives CASSSWRNAGAPIEQFF.

The chain carries TRBV6-4 and TRBJ2-7; 12 bases agree with TRBD2. Germline values: CDR1 MRHNA, CDR2 SNTAGT. After removal of 4 bases from V and 3 bases from J, the junction contained 4 bases not matched to a gene. The CDR3 is 15 residues long. CDR3 amino acids: CASSGTSGIFYEQYF. Written as DNA, the CDR3 is TGTGCCAGCAGTGGGACTAGCGGGATTTTCTACGAGCAGTACTTC.

In this sample, this clone turned up once. The chain is built from TRBV28 and TRBJ1-1; perhaps TRBD1 as D (6 bases). Germline V gives CDR1 MDHEN, CDR2 SYDVKM. The CDR3 has 15 amino acids. The V end was cut by 5 bases, the J end by 9 bases, with 22 bases between. In DNA form, the CDR3 reads TGTGCCAGCAGTCCTGGGGGCAGGGAAGGGGAAAAAGCTTTCTTT. Protein product: CASSPGGREGEKAFF.

This sequence joins TRBV29-1 and TRBJ2-2, with D hard to call. Per the germline V gene, CDR1 is SQVTM and CDR2 is ANQGSEA. The CDR3 runs 15 residues. Trimming cost V 4 bases and J 5 bases, with 17 bases left between them. CDR3 coding DNA: TGCAGCGTTGCACTCTATCGAGGCATAACCGGGGAGCTGTTTTTT. It codes for CSVALYRGITGELFF.

The rearrangement uses TRBV9 and TRBJ1-2; D is unclear. Trimming shortened V by 3 bases and J by 4 bases, and 16 bases separated the two germline ends. CDR1 SGDLS and CDR2 YYNGEE come from the germline V gene. There are 15 residues in the CDR3. The CDR3 here is CASSASTWTAYGYTF. Here the CDR3 DNA reads TGTGCCAGCAGCGCATCGACCTGGACGGCCTATGGCTACACCTTC.

A few counts support this clone. The chain uses TRBV29-1 and TRBJ2-7; 7 nucleotides align to TRBD2. With V trimmed by 3 bases and J by 4 bases, 6 bases remained unmatched. The CDR3 extends over 13 amino acids. Germline CDR1 SQVTM, CDR2 ANQGSEA. CDR3 nucleotide sequence: TGCAGCGTTGACGCGGGGGAGAATTACGAGCAGTACTTC. Its translation: CSVDAGENYEQYF.

This clone came up once. This chain uses TRBV12-3 or TRBV12-4 with TRBJ1-6; TRBD1 is a possible D gene (5 bases). Trimming pared 6 bases from V and 5 bases from J, leaving 8 bases between. This CDR3 region has 13 residues. The CDR3 spells CASSQGDNSPLHF. CDR3 in DNA: TGTGCCAGCAGCCAGGGCGATAATTCACCCCTCCACTTT.

The V call is TRBV18, the J call TRBJ1-5, with 7 bases aligning to TRBD1. V lost 4 bases and J lost 0; bases outside the gene matches: 3. Germline V lookup: CDR1 KGHSH, CDR2 LQKENI. The CDR3 is made up of 15 amino acids. CDR3 coding DNA: TGTGCCAGCTCACGGGACAGTTATAGCAATCAGCCCCAGCATTTT. This encodes CASSRDSYSNQPQHF.

V gene TRBV24-1 combines with J gene TRBJ2-5, with unresolved D. The V and J ends lost 2 bases and 5 bases respectively, with 17 bases between them. Germline values: CDR1 KGHDR, CDR2 SFDVKD. The CDR3 is 16 residues long. The CDR3 sequence is CATSDSGQTPRETQYF. CDR3 sequence (DNA): TGTGCCACCAGTGATTCCGGGCAAACCCCTAGGGAGACCCAGTACTTC.

Of note for this clone: One end of the junction does not line up with germline, which may come from a read error. The V call is TRBV9, the J call TRBJ1-1; D unclear. Germline-derived CDR1 and CDR2 are SGDLS and YYNGEE. The CDR3 covers 9 residues. Written as DNA, the CDR3 is TGTGCCAGCAAAGGGCGGCAAGTCTTT. Translation gives CASKGRQVF.

This chain joins TRBV5-1 and TRBJ2-1; D possibly corresponds to TRBD1 (6 bases). V dropped 5 bases and J dropped 9 bases, with 21 bases sitting between them. Germline CDR1 SGHRS, CDR2 YFSETQ. The CDR3 consists of 15 residues. CDR3 DNA: TGCGCCAGCAGTGGGGGCGGCGGAGGCGAGCGTGAGCAGTTCTTC. It translates to CASSGGGGGEREQFF.

This clone was observed a single time. The chain combines TRBV6-5 with TRBJ2-5, with D unclear. Germline V gene lookup returns CDR1 MNHEY and CDR2 SVGAGI. The CDR3 covers 15 residues. The ends were cut back, 0 bases at V and 1 base at J, with 9 bases in the middle. The CDR3 DNA reads as TGTGCCAGCAGTTACTCCCCTACGACCCAAGAGACCCAGTACTTC. This translates into CASSYSPTTQETQYF.

The chain joins TRBV23-1 to TRBJ1-2; no reliable D call. TRBV23-1 is known as an ORF, though its function is uncertain. The V and J ends lost 5 bases and 4 bases respectively, with 11 bases between them. The CDR3 totals 13 residues. In nucleotides, the CDR3 is TGCGCCAGCAGTGAAGCGGGAGCCTATGGCTACACCTTC. Translated: CASSEAGAYGYTF.

This clone was detected a few times. The J gene is TRBJ2-7, the V gene TRBV6-6; 8 nucleotides agree with TRBD1. V shed 5 bases, J shed 4 bases, and the junction held 10 bases outside the gene matches. The CDR3 runs to 15 residues. CDR1 and CDR2 from the germline V gene are MNHNY and SVGAGI (reference sequence). The CDR3 DNA reads as TGTGCCAGCAGTACCAACGGACAGGGACGGTACGAGCAGTACTTC. Amino acids: CASSTNGQGRYEQYF.

This rearrangement joins TRBV2 to TRBJ2-2; 7 bases are shared with TRBD2. Germline-derived CDR1 and CDR2 are SNHLY and FYNNEI. The CDR3 contains 16 residues. V was pared by 3 bases and J by 5 bases, with 9 bases of the junction left unmatched. Here the CDR3 reads CASSDGAGVGTGELFF. In nucleotides, the CDR3 is TGTGCCAGCAGTGATGGGGCGGGAGTAGGTACCGGGGAGCTGTTTTTT.

This sequence joins TRBV20-1 and TRBJ1-3; 7 bases align to TRBD1. The ends lost 3 bases at V and 8 bases at J; junction bases unmatched: 13. Germline V gene lookup returns CDR1 DFQATT and CDR2 SNEGSKA (reference sequence). This CDR3 is built from 15 residues. In nucleotides, the CDR3 is TGCAGTGCTAGTCTCAACGACAGGGATAGGTACACCATATATTTT. This codes for CSASLNDRDRYTIYF.

The chain is built from TRBV7-9 and TRBJ1-1, with TRBD1 as a possible D gene (5 bases). There are 17 residues in the CDR3. Germline CDR1 SEHNR, CDR2 FQNEAQ (reference sequence). V was pared by 5 bases and J by 1 base, with 20 bases between. The chain's CDR3 is CASSPGGVSGKNTEAFF. CDR3 sequence (DNA): TGTGCCAGCAGCCCAGGAGGGGTGTCAGGGAAGAACACTGAAGCTTTCTTT.

The chain has TRBV6-1 and TRBJ1-2; no clear D. Germline V gene data show CDR1 as MNHNS and CDR2 as SASEGT. V lost 2 bases and J 4 bases, leaving 11 bases between the germline ends. The CDR3 has 14 residues. The CDR3, as DNA: TGTGCCAGCAGTGAATTGATAAGGGTCTATGGCTACACCTTC. It is translated as CASSELIRVYGYTF.

This chain connects TRBV10-3 to TRBJ2-1; 9 positions agree with TRBD2. The CDR3 is 16 residues long. Germline V gives CDR1 ENHRY, CDR2 SYGVKD. V lost 4 bases, J lost 6 bases, and 10 bases stayed unmatched. This chain's CDR3 is CAISGGAGGKTNEQFF. The CDR3 DNA reads TGTGCCATCAGTGGTGGAGCGGGAGGCAAAACCAATGAGCAGTTCTTC.

The chain carries TRBV19 and TRBJ1-5; no firm D call. Trimming pared 0 bases from V and 3 bases from J, leaving 12 bases between. This CDR3 comprises 16 residues. From germline, CDR1 is LNHDA and CDR2 SQIVND (reference sequence). The CDR3 nucleotides are TGTGCCAGTAGTATAGAGGCAATGGGTTCCAATCAGCCCCAGCATTTT. Its translation: CASSIEAMGSNQPQHF.

The chain joins TRBV19 to TRBJ1-1, with D uncertain. CDR3 length: 12 amino acids. With 6 bases removed from V and 0 bases from J, the gap between germline ends came to 5 bases. Germline V gene data show CDR1 as LNHDA and CDR2 as SQIVND (reference sequence). The CDR3 bases are TGTGCCAGTAGCGGGGTGAACACTGAAGCTTTCTTT. Protein: CASSGVNTEAFF.

V usage is TRBV19 and J usage is TRBJ1-2, with TRBD1 matching 10 bases. The CDR3 is 16 residues long. J gave up 4 bases and V 5 bases, and 10 bases lay outside the gene matches. CDR1 is LNHDA and CDR2 is SQIVND in the germline V gene (reference sequence). CDR3 DNA sequence: TGTGCCAGTAGTCAAGAAACCGGGACAGGGGTCTATGGCTACACCTTC. Translation gives CASSQETGTGVYGYTF.